A single sample is the source of the 19 T cell receptor beta chains below, sequenced in a study of somatic mutations in cytotoxic T cells in rheumatoid arthritis. Assay: immunoSEQ multiplex PCR; the TCRdb copy retains only in-frame clones and omits some. The sample gives approximately 16,000 clones, approximately 80% of which show up once; 17% is in the top ten. Sequenced material: CD8+ T cells sorted from blood. The source is an adult with rheumatoid arthritis.

The chain uses TRBV7-6 and TRBJ2-3; the match to TRBD2 covers 8 bases. This CDR3 has 15 amino acids. V lost 5 bases to trimming and J lost 2 bases; unmatched junction nucleotides: 6. Germline loops: CDR1 SGHVS, CDR2 FNYEAQ. The CDR3 is CASSEAGGPTDTQYF. The CDR3, as DNA: TGTGCCAGCAGCGAGGCGGGGGGCCCCACAGATACGCAGTATTTT.

This clone showed up just once. The chain combines TRBV19 with TRBJ1-1; D ambiguous. CDR1 and CDR2 (germline): LNHDA, SQIVND (reference sequence). Trimming removed 5 bases at V and 5 bases at J, with 9 bases between. This CDR3 comprises 12 residues. The CDR3 DNA follows: TGTGCCAGTAGTCCAGGAGGGACTGAAGCTTTCTTT. It encodes CASSPGGTEAFF.

The V call is TRBV6-5, the J call TRBJ2-1; 11 positions match TRBD2. Trimming cost V 6 bases and J 4 bases; bases outside gene matches: 2. The CDR3 has 14 amino acids. CDR1 and CDR2 from the germline V gene are MNHEY and SVGAGI. Written as DNA, the CDR3 is TGTGCCAGCAGAGGGACTAGCGGTTACAATGAGCAGTTCTTC. Encoded protein: CASRGTSGYNEQFF.

The V gene is TRBV29-1, the J gene TRBJ1-1; perhaps TRBD1 as D (5 bases). Germline CDR1 reads SQVTM; CDR2 reads ANQGSEA. V dropped 7 bases and J dropped 4 bases, with 10 bases sitting between them. The CDR3 loop spans 11 amino acids. The CDR3, as DNA: TGCAGCGCGGGGGTCCCCACTGAAGCTTTCTTT. It is translated as CSAGVPTEAFF.

CDR3 in amino acids: CASSLEFADTQYF. CDR3 coding DNA: TGTGCCAGCAGCTTAGAGTTCGCAGATACGCAGTATTTT. The chain employs TRBV13 and TRBJ2-3; D not resolved. This CDR3 is 13 amino acids long. Trimming took 1 base from V and 4 from J, leaving 6 bases between them. Germline V gene lookup returns CDR1 PRHDT and CDR2 FYEKMQ (reference sequence). Filled out from reference TRBV13 and TRBJ2-3, the complete variable domain reads AAGVIQSPRHLIKEKRETATLKCYPIPRHDTVYWYQQGPGQDPQFLISFYEKMQSDKGSIPDRFSAQQFSDYHSELNMSSLELGDSALYFCASSLEFADTQYFGPGTRLTVL.

The V call is TRBV30, the J call TRBJ2-3, with 10 bases matching TRBD2. The V segment lost 5 bases and the J segment 2 bases; nucleotides outside the gene matches: 10. Germline CDR1 and CDR2: GTSNPN and SVGIG (reference sequence). This CDR3 region has 16 residues. The CDR3 DNA reads as TGTGCCTGGGAAAATAGCGGGGGGCTCTTCACAGATACGCAGTATTTT. Translation: CAWENSGGLFTDTQYF. Combining the CDR3 with reference TRBV30 and TRBJ2-3 gives the whole variable domain SQTIHQWPATLVQPVGSPLSLECTVEGTSNPNLYWYRQAAGRGLQLLFYSVGIGQISSEVPQNLSASRPQDRQFILSSKKLLLSDSGFYLCAWENSGGLFTDTQYFGPGTRLTVL.

The chain uses TRBV28 and TRBJ2-3; D perhaps matches TRBD2 (5 bases). In germline, CDR1 is MDHEN, CDR2 SYDVKM. This CDR3 contains 14 residues. Trimming stripped 7 bases from V and 2 bases from J, with 13 bases between. The DNA for the CDR3 is TGTGCCAGCACTAAACCGGGAACCACAGATACGCAGTATTTT. It encodes CASTKPGTTDTQYF.

The chain couples TRBV11-3 to TRBJ2-7; D unresolved. This CDR3 contains 15 residues. Germline CDR1 SGHNT, CDR2 YENEEA. V was trimmed by 2 bases and J by 3 bases, leaving 14 bases between them. CDR3: CASSLSGDTDYEQYF. The DNA of the CDR3 is TGTGCCAGCAGCTTAAGTGGAGACACCGACTACGAGCAGTACTTC.

The rearrangement uses TRBV28 and TRBJ2-1; 16 bases map to TRBD2. This CDR3 has 18 residues. In germline, CDR1 is MDHEN, CDR2 SYDVKM. V trimming: 8 bases; J trimming: 3 bases; junction bases outside the gene matches: 10. The CDR3 protein is CASAPGLAGGLHYNEQFF. The CDR3 DNA reads TGTGCCAGCGCTCCGGGACTAGCGGGGGGGTTACACTACAATGAGCAGTTCTTC. The variable domain in full, completed from reference TRBV28 and TRBJ2-1, reads DVKVTQSSRYLVKRTGEKVFLECVQDMDHENMFWYRQDPGLGLRLIYFSYDVKMKEKGDIPEGYSVSREKKERFSLILESASTNQTSMYLCASAPGLAGGLHYNEQFFGPGTRLTVL.

This clone was counted a single time. This sequence joins TRBV19 and TRBJ1-2; no clear D gene. Germline lookup yields CDR1 LNHDA and CDR2 SQIVND (reference sequence). The V end lost 6 bases, the J end lost 2 bases, and 13 bases lay between the germline ends. This CDR3 is built from 14 residues. CDR3 amino acids: CASSHYNVNYGYTF. DNA of the CDR3: TGTGCCAGTAGCCACTACAACGTCAACTATGGCTACACCTTC. The full variable domain, in which reference TRBV19 and TRBJ1-2 provide the parts outside the CDR3, is DGGITQSPKYLFRKEGQNVTLSCEQNLNHDAMYWYRQDPGQGLRLIYYSQIVNDFQKGDIAEGYSVSREKKESFPLTVTSAQKNPTAFYLCASSHYNVNYGYTFGSGTRLTVV.

The chain links TRBV6-5 to TRBJ1-1; possibly TRBD1 for D (5 bases). Germline V gene data show CDR1 as MNHEY and CDR2 as SVGAGI. This CDR3 has 14 residues. Between the trimmed V and J ends, which lost 5 bases and 6 bases, there was a span of 16 bases. CDR3 DNA: TGTGCCAGCAGTCCATTCAACGCGGGACCTGAAGCTTTCTTT. It encodes CASSPFNAGPEAFF.

This chain joins TRBV7-6 and TRBJ2-3, with D perhaps TRBD2 (6 bases). The CDR3 sequence is 16 residues long. Germline V gene lookup returns CDR1 SGHVS and CDR2 FNYEAQ. Deletions cut 3 bases from V and 0 bases from J, with 13 bases between. The CDR3 DNA reads TGTGCCAGCAGCTTGTTCGGCGGGGACAGCACAGATACGCAGTATTTT. It encodes CASSLFGGDSTDTQYF.

This clone has more than one count but fewer than ten. The V and J genes are TRBV2 and TRBJ2-1; the D gene is possibly TRBD1 (6 bases). Trimming took off 10 bases at V and 9 bases at J, with 16 bases between the two ends. This CDR3 is built from 12 residues. Germline V gives CDR1 SNHLY, CDR2 FYNNEI. The CDR3, as DNA: TGTGCCATAGCCTGGGGGCTGGCTGAGCAGTTCTTC. It encodes CAIAWGLAEQFF.

The chain has TRBV9 and TRBJ1-6, with D unresolved. Germline loops: CDR1 SGDLS, CDR2 YYNGEE. Trimming left V 4 bases short and J 0 bases short, with 14 bases between. The CDR3 consists of 17 residues. CDR3 residues: CASSPRRETSYNSPLHF. In DNA, the CDR3 is TGTGCCAGCAGCCCCCGACGGGAAACCTCCTATAATTCACCCCTCCACTTT.

J is TRBJ1-1 and V is TRBV6-5; unclear D gene. The CDR3 length is 15 residues. Trimming removed 2 bases from V and 4 bases from J, with 14 bases in between. Per germline, CDR1 MNHEY and CDR2 SVGAGI. As DNA, the CDR3 is TGTGCCAGCAGTTACCGGCGGAACGGACCCACTGAAGCTTTCTTT. Protein sequence: CASSYRRNGPTEAFF.

This sequence joins TRBV5-1 and TRBJ2-7; 9 bases fit TRBD1. J was trimmed by 2 bases and V by 0 bases; bases with no gene match: 3. Germline values: CDR1 SGHRS, CDR2 YFSETQ. The CDR3 has 15 amino acids. The CDR3 nucleotides read TGCGCCAGCAGCTTGGCGGGGACAGGGACCTACGAGCAGTACTTC. Protein product: CASSLAGTGTYEQYF.

This clone came up once. The chain carries TRBV12-5 and TRBJ2-5; D is perhaps TRBD1 (6 bases). There are 18 residues in the CDR3. V was clipped by 0 bases and J by 5 bases, with 22 bases between them. Germline lookup yields CDR1 LGHNT and CDR2 FRNRAP. The CDR3 DNA follows: TGTGCTAGTGGTTTGGTACTGATCGACAGGCCCTTTAATGAGACCCAGTACTTC. Protein product: CASGLVLIDRPFNETQYF.

The rearrangement joins TRBV19 to TRBJ1-5, with 7 bases identical to TRBD1. Unmatched junction bases numbered 8, after V lost 7 bases and J lost 5 bases. The CDR3 spans 14 residues. The germline gives CDR1 LNHDA, CDR2 SQIVND (reference sequence). The CDR3 region has the DNA TGTGCCAGTACATACCGGGACAGCTATCAGCCCCAGCATTTT. Translating gives CASTYRDSYQPQHF.

This clone has just a few counts. The chain employs TRBV9 and TRBJ2-7; TRBD2 might be the D (5 bases). The CDR3 consists of 15 residues. Trimming removed 0 bases at V and 4 bases at J, with 14 bases between. CDR1 and CDR2 (germline): SGDLS, YYNGEE. CDR3 nucleotides: TGTGCCAGCAGCGTAGTAGGAGGTCCCTGGTACGAGCAGTACTTC. This sequence encodes CASSVVGGPWYEQYF.